This is a list of T cell receptor beta chains from one sample in a study of OX40 agonist ivuxolimab in advanced cancers. This table comes from immunoSEQ multiplex PCR, and its TCRdb copy is limited to in-frame clones, with some not included. This sample has about 21,000 clones, with roughly four fifths found just once. Sequencing used CD4+ or CD8+ T cells sorted from blood, obtained in a trial of the OX40 agonist ivuxolimab. These receptors all stem from an adult with an advanced solid tumor such as melanoma, head and neck, liver or kidney cancer. The CDR3 runs from the conserved cysteine through the conserved F or W.

cdr3_length j_call v_call cdr3_aa
14 TRBJ2-2 TRBV7-9 CASSHQGVTGELFF
16 TRBJ1-2 TRBV9 CASRPIMGQGAGGYTF
14 TRBJ1-5 TRBV5-4 CASSLGGGSQPQHF
12 TRBJ2-1 TRBV7-3 CASSFGYNEQFF
17 TRBJ2-3 TRBV10-1 CASSESRLAGATDTQYF
16 TRBJ1-3 TRBV28 CASSGGHRITGNTIYF
15 TRBJ1-6 TRBV9 CASSALGRTNSPLHF
13 TRBJ1-2 TRBV28 CASRGGKVYGYTF
16 TRBJ2-3 TRBV28 CASSEGGGPSTDTQYF
15 TRBJ2-4 TRBV5-1 CASGQGYTPRGIQYF
12 TRBJ1-1 TRBV2 CASRGQYTEAFF
15 TRBJ2-3 TRBV6-5 CASSSSGRATDTQYF
11 TRBJ1-1 TRBV20-1 CSASRWTEAFF
13 TRBJ1-2 TRBV19 CASRPTDGAGYTF
16 TRBJ2-2 TRBV6-5 CASSSTGTRNTGELFF
13 TRBJ1-2 TRBV10-2 CASSPSGASGYTF
18 TRBJ2-5 TRBV30 CAWNHDVSGQGEQETQYF
13 TRBJ2-5 TRBV12-5 CATSHSQQETQYF
16 TRBJ2-3 TRBV6-6 CASSYPPSSSTDTQYF
17 TRBJ1-5 TRBV28 CASSSLPRDRVVQPQHF
13 TRBJ2-5 TRBV18 CASSRGREETQYF
14 TRBJ2-6 TRBV6-5 CASSSGSGANVLTF
13 TRBJ1-2 TRBV18 CASSPGQSYGYTF
15 TRBJ1-2 TRBV7-2 CASSLSPGLLGGYTF
17 TRBJ2-3 TRBV4-1 CASSQAPSGGGPDTQYF